This entry lists 3 T cell receptor beta chains sequenced from one sample in a study of shared T cell receptors in the human thymus. Sequencing used immunoSEQ multiplex PCR; TCRdb keeps in-frame clones, though not all of them. Here the sample spans some 760,000 clones, over 75% being singletons. The same sample was also used in a study of human thymus T cells.

The sample taken for sequencing was thymocytes. These receptors came from a girl under two years old with a congenital heart defect.

The rearrangement uses TRBV2 and TRBJ1-2; 7 bases align to TRBD1. Germline assignment: CDR1 SNHLY and CDR2 FYNNEI. The J segment lost 3 bases and the V segment lost 7 bases, leaving 11 bases of the junction unmatched. This CDR3 contains 15 residues. The chain's CDR3 is CASTTRTGQHYGYTF. The CDR3 bases are TGTGCCAGCACAACCAGGACGGGACAGCACTATGGCTACACCTTC.

The V call is TRBV6-5, the J call TRBJ2-7; TRBD2 matches 11 bases. This CDR3 is 15 amino acids long. V lost 5 bases to trimming and J lost 3 bases; unmatched junction nucleotides: 6. Germline V lookup: CDR1 MNHEY, CDR2 SVGAGI. The CDR3 loop reads CASSPTSGVYYEQYF. Written as DNA, the CDR3 is TGTGCCAGCAGTCCGACTAGCGGGGTATACTACGAGCAGTACTTC.

This clone was seen once. The genes are TRBV5-4 and TRBJ1-4; possible D gene TRBD1, 5 bases. CDR3 size: 16 residues. V was pared by 4 bases and J by 5 bases, with 18 bases between. Germline CDR1 and CDR2: SGHNT and YYREEE (reference sequence). The CDR3 here is CASSPSRGRGNEKLFF. As DNA, the CDR3 is TGTGCCAGCAGCCCCAGCCGGGGGAGGGGCAATGAAAAACTGTTTTTT. Looking up the rest from reference TRBV5-4 and TRBJ1-4 gives the full variable domain: ETGVTQSPTHLIKTRGQQVTLRCSSQSGHNTVSWYQQALGQGPQFIFQYYREEENGRGNFPPRFSGLQFPNYSSELNVNALELDDSALYLCASSPSRGRGNEKLFFGSGTQLSVL.